The 32 T cell receptor beta chains listed next were all sequenced from one sample in a study of CD8+ T cells in alopecia areata. Extraction of RNA preceded its reverse transcription into cDNA, which served as the sequencing template. Libraries were prepared by immunoSEQ multiplex PCR; TCRdb keeps only in-frame clonotypes and omits some of them. The sample has 210,000 or so clones, roughly 66% seen once. Treatment defined: oral pan-JAK inhibitor, 5-10 mg twice daily. The sample here was CD4+ T cells sorted from blood, taken at approximately week 42, from a patient treated with tofacitinib. These receptors all come from a human donor with alopecia areata.

The chain joins TRBV30 to TRBJ1-2, with a tentative D call TRBD1 (6 bases). V shed 3 bases and J shed 2 bases, with 16 bases lying between them. Germline lookup yields CDR1 GTSNPN and CDR2 SVGIG (reference sequence). CDR3 length: 15 residues. This chain's CDR3 is CAWSPRTETNYGYTF. In nucleotides, the CDR3 is TGTGCCTGGAGCCCACGGACAGAAACCAACTATGGCTACACCTTC.

The V gene is TRBV30, the J gene TRBJ1-2; D is undetermined. The CDR3 has 15 amino acids. Germline V gene data show CDR1 as GTSNPN and CDR2 as SVGIG (reference sequence). Deletions cut 4 bases from V and 2 bases from J, with 17 bases between. The CDR3 reads CAWNPSTHYNYGYTF. The CDR3 DNA follows: TGTGCCTGGAACCCGTCAACCCATTACAACTATGGCTACACCTTC.

This sequence joins TRBV7-2 and TRBJ1-2, with 9 nucleotides matching TRBD1. After removal of 0 bases from V and 8 bases from J, the junction contained 7 bases not matched to a gene. This CDR3 comprises 15 residues. The germline gives CDR1 SGHTA, CDR2 FQGNSA. In DNA form, the CDR3 reads TGTGCCAGCAGCTTAGCGGTGACAGGGGGTCAGGGCTACACCTTC. This encodes CASSLAVTGGQGYTF.

The chain links TRBV30 to TRBJ1-6; TRBD1 aligns across 7 bases. This CDR3 is built from 11 residues. Per germline, CDR1 GTSNPN and CDR2 SVGIG (reference sequence). The junction had 4 bases not matched to a gene; V was cut back by 5 bases and J by 12 bases. The CDR3, as DNA: TGTGCCTGGGCCCCAGGGGGACCCCTCCACTTT. It encodes CAWAPGGPLHF.

The CDR3 sequence is CSVDRSYGYTF. The CDR3 nucleotides are TGCAGCGTTGACCGCAGCTATGGCTACACCTTC. V is TRBV29-1 and J is TRBJ1-2; D gene unclear. Germline V gene data show CDR1 as SQVTM and CDR2 as ANQGSEA. Trimming left V 3 bases short and J 4 bases short, with 6 bases between. The CDR3 runs to 11 residues.

This clone was detected once. The V gene is TRBV28, the J gene TRBJ2-7; D is tentatively TRBD1 or TRBD2 (5 bases each). V was trimmed by 7 bases and J by 8 bases, leaving 21 bases between them. CDR3 length: 14 amino acids. Germline loops: CDR1 MDHEN, CDR2 SYDVKM. The CDR3 loop reads CASTRRDGGRKQYF. In DNA, the CDR3 is TGTGCCAGCACCCGACGGGACGGCGGTAGGAAGCAGTACTTC.

V is TRBV30 and J is TRBJ2-2, with unresolved D. In germline, CDR1 is GTSNPN, CDR2 SVGIG (reference sequence). Between the trimmed V and J ends, which lost 2 bases and 7 bases, there was a span of 11 bases. The CDR3 sequence is 13 residues long. The CDR3 protein is CAWSPGPLGELFF. The CDR3 bases are TGTGCCTGGAGTCCAGGACCCCTCGGGGAGCTGTTTTTT.

The chain employs TRBV29-1 and TRBJ2-7; 11 positions match TRBD1. The CDR3 length is 15 residues. Per germline, CDR1 SQVTM and CDR2 ANQGSEA. V shed 5 bases and J 2 bases; nucleotides not matched to a gene: 8. The DNA of the CDR3 is TGCAGCGTTAAACATGGGGGACAGGGGGCCTACGAGCAGTACTTC. Translating it yields CSVKHGGQGAYEQYF.

The chain links TRBV5-1 to TRBJ2-2; tentative D call: TRBD2 (6 bases). The CDR3 consists of 17 residues. Trimming pared 2 bases from V and 0 bases from J, leaving 14 bases between. The germline gives CDR1 SGHRS, CDR2 YFSETQ. In DNA, the CDR3 is TGCGCCAGCAGCTTCAACAGACTAGACCCGAACACCGGGGAGCTGTTTTTT. Encoded protein: CASSFNRLDPNTGELFF.

The chain employs TRBV30 and TRBJ2-7; D unclear. Germline V CDR1 and CDR2: GTSNPN, SVGIG (reference sequence). The CDR3 totals 12 residues. Trimming took off 2 bases at V and 2 bases at J, with 7 bases between the two ends. This CDR3 is CAWSRSTYEQYF. CDR3 nucleotide sequence: TGTGCCTGGAGTAGGAGCACCTACGAGCAGTACTTC.

This clone occurred a few times. The chain combines TRBV5-1 with TRBJ2-1; D call uncertain. This CDR3 is 15 amino acids long. Trimming removed 2 bases at V and 0 bases at J, with 9 bases between. Germline values: CDR1 SGHRS, CDR2 YFSETQ. CDR3 region: CASSLTGHSYNEQFF. As DNA, the CDR3 is TGCGCCAGCAGCTTAACTGGCCACTCCTACAATGAGCAGTTCTTC. The whole variable domain, remainder taken from reference TRBV5-1 and TRBJ2-1, is KAGVTQTPRYLIKTRGQQVTLSCSPISGHRSVSWYQQTPGQGLQFLFEYFSETQRNKGNFPGRFSGRQFSNSRSEMNVSTLELGDSALYLCASSLTGHSYNEQFFGPGTRLTVL.

The chain employs TRBV29-1 and TRBJ1-4; no clear D gene. V was trimmed by 4 bases and J by 6 bases, leaving 9 bases between them. Germline CDR1 SQVTM, CDR2 ANQGSEA. This CDR3 has 12 amino acids. Written as DNA, the CDR3 is TGCAGCGTTGTAGGCAGAGATGAAAAACTGTTTTTT. Translating gives CSVVGRDEKLFF.

CDR3 bases: TGTGCCAGCTCACCCGCGGATACAGGCGGTGGAGCTTTCTTT. It translates to CASSPADTGGGAFF. The rearrangement joins TRBV18 to TRBJ1-1; TRBD1 might be the D (5 bases). The CDR3 contains 14 residues. Trimming removed 3 bases at V and 10 bases at J, with 18 bases between. Per germline, CDR1 KGHSH and CDR2 LQKENI.

J is TRBJ2-2 and V is TRBV5-1, with D possibly TRBD1 on 5 matching bases. The germline CDR1 and CDR2 sequences are SGHRS and YFSETQ. V was trimmed by 0 bases and J by 0 bases, leaving 9 bases between them. The CDR3 sequence is 16 residues long. The CDR3 reads CASSLARAPNTGELFF. CDR3 nucleotide sequence: TGCGCCAGCAGCTTGGCCAGGGCTCCGAACACCGGGGAGCTGTTTTTT.

This clone was seen just once. The rearrangement uses TRBV11-2 and TRBJ2-7; D unresolved. V gave up 5 bases and J gave up 6 bases, with 11 bases separating them. The CDR3 consists of 12 residues. Germline V gene data show CDR1 as SGHAT and CDR2 as FQNNGV. In DNA form, the CDR3 reads TGTGCCAGCAGCCGACTCCTGGGCGAGCAGTACTTC. Translation: CASSRLLGEQYF.

This sequence joins TRBV29-1 and TRBJ1-1, with 9 bases matching TRBD1. The V segment lost 7 bases and the J segment 4 bases; nucleotides outside the gene matches: 7. The germline V gene has CDR1 SQVTM and CDR2 ANQGSEA. CDR3 length: 13 amino acids. The CDR3 is CSAIGQGSTEAFF. CDR3 nucleotide sequence: TGCAGCGCTATCGGACAGGGGAGCACTGAAGCTTTCTTT.

J is TRBJ2-3 and V is TRBV2; D gene uncertain. Trimming cost V 10 bases and J 6 bases, with 11 bases left between them. The CDR3 spans 11 residues. Germline loops: CDR1 SNHLY, CDR2 FYNNEI. CDR3: CATTTLDTQYF. DNA for the CDR3: TGTGCCACCACTACGCTCGATACGCAGTATTTT.

The chain employs TRBV6-1 and TRBJ2-7, with D uncertain. The germline V gene encodes CDR1 MNHNS and CDR2 SASEGT. The CDR3 has 12 amino acids. V was trimmed by 7 bases and J by 4 bases, leaving 11 bases between them. CDR3 DNA: TGTGCCAGCACCGAGCGATTTTACGAGCAGTACTTC. As protein: CASTERFYEQYF.

The gene calls are TRBV7-9 and TRBJ2-3; 8 bases map to TRBD2. Germline-derived CDR1 and CDR2 are SEHNR and FQNEAQ (reference sequence). Trimming cost V 4 bases and J 4 bases; bases outside gene matches: 7. The CDR3 sequence is 15 residues long. In DNA form, the CDR3 reads TGTGCCAGCAGCTCAGTAGCGGGGCGGGCAGATACGCAGTATTTT. Translating gives CASSSVAGRADTQYF.

In regard to this clone: The CDR3 carries no conserved terminal phenylalanine or tryptophan, so it likely arises from a read error. The chain has TRBV25-1 and TRBJ2-2, with a possible D match to TRBD1 (5 bases). The CDR3 has 17 residues. Trimming took off 3 bases at V and 1 base at J, with 15 bases between the two ends. CDR1 is MGHDK, CDR2 SYGVNS, per germline. The CDR3 loop reads CASSDPGQTQNTGELFL. The DNA of the CDR3 is TGTGCCAGCAGTGACCCCGGACAAACCCAGAACACCGGGGAGCTGTTTCTT.

In DNA, the CDR3 is TGTGCCAGCAGTCCAACCTCCTTCCGACAGGGAATGGACATTCAGTACTTC. This gives the protein CASSPTSFRQGMDIQYF. The V gene is TRBV28, the J gene TRBJ2-4, with TRBD1 matching over 7 bases. V shed 5 bases, J shed 8 bases, and the junction held 18 bases outside the gene matches. Germline V CDR1 and CDR2: MDHEN, SYDVKM. The CDR3 covers 17 residues.

The genes are TRBV28 and TRBJ1-1; D perhaps matches TRBD1 (6 bases). CDR1 and CDR2 (germline): MDHEN, SYDVKM. The CDR3 loop spans 11 amino acids. Trimming left V 10 bases short and J 4 bases short, with 10 bases between. CDR3 loop: CATIRGTEAFF. The CDR3 DNA reads as TGTGCCACCATCAGGGGCACTGAAGCTTTCTTT.

This sequence joins TRBV7-2 and TRBJ2-3; 8 nucleotides match TRBD1. This CDR3 spans 15 amino acids. Trimming removed 1 base from V and 4 bases from J; junction bases left unmatched: 4. Germline V gene sequence: CDR1 SGHTA, CDR2 FQGNSA. CDR3 in amino acids: CASSLVQGVADTQYF. The CDR3 nucleotides read TGTGCCAGCAGCTTAGTACAGGGGGTCGCAGATACGCAGTATTTT.

This chain connects TRBV30 to TRBJ2-3, with unresolved D. Germline V gene lookup returns CDR1 GTSNPN and CDR2 SVGIG (reference sequence). This CDR3 is built from 15 residues. V was clipped by 0 bases and J by 0 bases, with 10 bases between them. The CDR3 region is CAWSVGTPSTDTQYF. Here the CDR3 DNA reads TGTGCCTGGAGTGTGGGCACCCCTAGCACAGATACGCAGTATTTT.

The chain carries TRBV30 and TRBJ2-2; D tentatively reads TRBD1 or TRBD2 (5 bases each). From germline, CDR1 is GTSNPN and CDR2 SVGIG (reference sequence). V dropped 3 bases and J dropped 5 bases, with 16 bases sitting between them. The CDR3 length is 15 residues. Here the CDR3 DNA reads TGTGCCTGGAGCCCGGGACGGCCGAGTACCGGGGAGCTGTTTTTT. This codes for CAWSPGRPSTGELFF.

This chain links TRBV7-9 with TRBJ2-7, with a possible D match to TRBD2 (7 bases). Trimming took off 6 bases at V and 2 bases at J, with 17 bases between the two ends. Germline V gene lookup returns CDR1 SEHNR and CDR2 FQNEAQ (reference sequence). The CDR3 runs 15 residues. CDR3 sequence (DNA): TGTGCCAGCAGTCCACCGGCGGGGGCTGCCTACGAGCAGTACTTC. It yields the protein CASSPPAGAAYEQYF.

The chain recombines TRBV27 with TRBJ2-6; weak D call: TRBD1 (6 bases). Germline assignment: CDR1 MNHEY and CDR2 SMNVEV (reference sequence). The CDR3 is 17 amino acids. Trimming stripped 5 bases from V and 0 bases from J, with 14 bases between. This CDR3 is CASSKDRLDSGANVLTF. In DNA, the CDR3 is TGTGCCAGCAGTAAAGACAGGTTAGACTCTGGGGCCAACGTCCTGACTTTC.

The rearrangement links TRBV2 to TRBJ1-2; 7 bases map to TRBD1. The CDR3 has 16 amino acids. Germline V CDR1 and CDR2: SNHLY, FYNNEI. Trimming at V came to 4 bases and at J to 8 bases, leaving 16 bases not matched to a gene. The DNA of the CDR3 is TGTGCCAGCAGTGGTCGAGGGGGCAGAGGGACGTTGGGCTACACCTTC. Its protein is CASSGRGGRGTLGYTF.

V and J are TRBV29-1 and TRBJ2-4; D is ambiguous. The V and J ends lost 4 bases and 3 bases respectively, with 10 bases between them. This CDR3 is 13 amino acids long. CDR1 is SQVTM, CDR2 ANQGSEA, per germline. CDR3 sequence reads: CSVATINKNIQYF. CDR3 DNA: TGCAGCGTTGCCACCATAAACAAAAACATTCAGTACTTC. The full variable domain, in which reference TRBV29-1 and TRBJ2-4 provide the parts outside the CDR3, is SAVISQKPSRDICQRGTSLTIQCQVDSQVTMMFWYRQQPGQSLTLIATANQGSEATYESGFVIDKFPISRPNLTFSTLTVSNMSPEDSSIYLCSVATINKNIQYFGAGTRLSVL.

V is TRBV23-1 and J is TRBJ2-3; D perhaps matches TRBD2 (6 bases). TRBV23-1 is filed as an ORF, its function uncertain. This CDR3 is built from 18 residues. Trimming took 4 bases from V and 0 from J, leaving 20 bases between them. The CDR3 sequence is CASSPPLGGRTSTDTQYF. CDR3 sequence (DNA): TGCGCCAGCAGTCCCCCTTTGGGAGGCAGAACTAGCACAGATACGCAGTATTTT.

V gene TRBV7-8 combines with J gene TRBJ1-5; the D is unclear. The germline CDR1 and CDR2 sequences are SGHVS and FQNEAQ. The CDR3 is 14 residues long. The germline V and J ends were trimmed by 4 bases and 7 bases, with 14 bases remaining between them. The CDR3 protein is CASSSEGANQPQHF. Written as DNA, the CDR3 is TGTGCCAGCAGCTCCGAGGGAGCCAACCAGCCCCAGCATTTT.

The J gene is TRBJ2-2, the V gene TRBV14; 7 nucleotides agree with TRBD1. V was clipped by 2 bases and J by 4 bases; unmatched bases: 7. Germline V gives CDR1 SGHDN, CDR2 FVKESK. The CDR3 contains 16 residues. CDR3 bases: TGTGCCAGCAGCCAAAATACAGGGGTCTTCACCGGGGAGCTGTTTTTT. Translation: CASSQNTGVFTGELFF. Using reference TRBV14 and TRBJ2-2 for the parts outside the CDR3, the full variable domain is EAGVTQFPSHSVIEKGQTVTLRCDPISGHDNLYWYRRVMGKEIKFLLHFVKESKQDESGMPNNRFLAERTGGTYSTLKVQPAELEDSGVYFCASSQNTGVFTGELFFGEGSRLTVL.